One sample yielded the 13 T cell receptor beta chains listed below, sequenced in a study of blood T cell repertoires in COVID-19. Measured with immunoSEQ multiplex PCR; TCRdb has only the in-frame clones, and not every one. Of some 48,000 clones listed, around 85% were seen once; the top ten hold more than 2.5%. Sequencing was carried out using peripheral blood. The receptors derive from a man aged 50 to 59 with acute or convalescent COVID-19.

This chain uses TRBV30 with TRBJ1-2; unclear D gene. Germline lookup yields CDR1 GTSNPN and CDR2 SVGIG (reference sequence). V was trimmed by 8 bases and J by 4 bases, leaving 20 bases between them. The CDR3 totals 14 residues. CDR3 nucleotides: TGTGCCAGCGCCCCGCGGGAGCCTCTCTATGGCTACACCTTC. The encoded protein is CASAPREPLYGYTF.

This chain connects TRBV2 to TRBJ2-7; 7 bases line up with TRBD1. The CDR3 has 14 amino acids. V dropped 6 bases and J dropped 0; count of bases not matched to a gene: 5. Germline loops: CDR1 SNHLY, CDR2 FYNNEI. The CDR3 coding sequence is TGTGCCAGCAGGCTACAGGGGACCTCCTACGAGCAGTACTTC. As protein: CASRLQGTSYEQYF.

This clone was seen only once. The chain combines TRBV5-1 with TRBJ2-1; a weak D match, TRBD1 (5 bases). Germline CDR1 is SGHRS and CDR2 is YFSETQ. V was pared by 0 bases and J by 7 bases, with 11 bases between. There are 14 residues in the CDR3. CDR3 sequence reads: CASSLEDNQNEQFF. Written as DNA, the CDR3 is TGCGCCAGCAGCTTGGAGGACAACCAGAATGAGCAGTTCTTC. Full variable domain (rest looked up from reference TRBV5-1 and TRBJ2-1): KAGVTQTPRYLIKTRGQQVTLSCSPISGHRSVSWYQQTPGQGLQFLFEYFSETQRNKGNFPGRFSGRQFSNSRSEMNVSTLELGDSALYLCASSLEDNQNEQFFGPGTRLTVL.

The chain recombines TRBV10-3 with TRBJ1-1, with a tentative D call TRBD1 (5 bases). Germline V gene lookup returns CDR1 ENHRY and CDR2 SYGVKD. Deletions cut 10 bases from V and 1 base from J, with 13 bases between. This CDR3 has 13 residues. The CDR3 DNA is TGTGCCACTTACAAGCAGGGGAACACTGAAGCTTTCTTT. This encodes CATYKQGNTEAFF.

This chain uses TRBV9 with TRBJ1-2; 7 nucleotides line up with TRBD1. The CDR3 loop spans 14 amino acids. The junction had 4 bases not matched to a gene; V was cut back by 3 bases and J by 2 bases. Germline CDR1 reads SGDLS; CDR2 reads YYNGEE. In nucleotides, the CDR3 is TGTGCCAGCAGCGGGAGACAGGGAAACTATGGCTACACCTTC. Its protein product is CASSGRQGNYGYTF.

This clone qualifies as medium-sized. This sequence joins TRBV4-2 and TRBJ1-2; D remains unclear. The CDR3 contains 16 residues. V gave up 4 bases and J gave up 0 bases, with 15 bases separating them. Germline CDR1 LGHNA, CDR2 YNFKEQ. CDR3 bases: TGTGCCAGCAGCCTGGAGATTGGCAGTCCTAACTATGGCTACACCTTC. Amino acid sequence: CASSLEIGSPNYGYTF.

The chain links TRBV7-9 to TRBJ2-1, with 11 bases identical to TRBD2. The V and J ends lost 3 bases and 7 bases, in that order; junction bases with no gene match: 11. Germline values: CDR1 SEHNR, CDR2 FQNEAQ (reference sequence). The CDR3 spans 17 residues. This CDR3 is CASSFDTGTSGVNEQFF. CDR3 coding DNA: TGTGCCAGCAGCTTTGACACTGGGACTAGCGGTGTTAATGAGCAGTTCTTC.

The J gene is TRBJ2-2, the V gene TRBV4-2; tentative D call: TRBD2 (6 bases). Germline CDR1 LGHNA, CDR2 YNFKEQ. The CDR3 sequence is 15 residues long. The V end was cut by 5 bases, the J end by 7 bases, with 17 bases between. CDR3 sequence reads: CASSSRLVLGGELFF. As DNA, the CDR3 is TGTGCCAGCAGCTCGCGACTAGTTTTAGGCGGGGAGCTGTTTTTT.

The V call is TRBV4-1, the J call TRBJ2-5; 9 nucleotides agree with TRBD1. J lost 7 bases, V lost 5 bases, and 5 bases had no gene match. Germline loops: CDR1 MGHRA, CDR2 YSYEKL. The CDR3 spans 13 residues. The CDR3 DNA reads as TGCGCCAGCAGCTGGACAGGGGTAGCGACCCAGTACTTC. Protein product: CASSWTGVATQYF.

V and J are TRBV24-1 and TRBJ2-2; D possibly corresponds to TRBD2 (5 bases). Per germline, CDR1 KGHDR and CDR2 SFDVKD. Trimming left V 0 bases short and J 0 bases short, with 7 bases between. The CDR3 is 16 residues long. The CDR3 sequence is CATSDLSEANTGELFF. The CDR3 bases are TGTGCCACCAGTGATTTGTCGGAGGCGAACACCGGGGAGCTGTTTTTT.

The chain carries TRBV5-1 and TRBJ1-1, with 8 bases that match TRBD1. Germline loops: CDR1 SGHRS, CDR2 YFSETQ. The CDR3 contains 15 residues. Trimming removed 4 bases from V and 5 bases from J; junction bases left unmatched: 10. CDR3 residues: CASSPQVRQGTEAFF. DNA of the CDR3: TGCGCCAGCAGCCCGCAGGTCAGACAGGGGACTGAAGCTTTCTTT.

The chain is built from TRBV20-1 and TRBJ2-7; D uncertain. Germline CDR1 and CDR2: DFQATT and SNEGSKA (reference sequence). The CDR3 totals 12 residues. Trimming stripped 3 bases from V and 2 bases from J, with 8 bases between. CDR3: CSASILAYEQYF. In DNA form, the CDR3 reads TGCAGTGCTAGTATTCTTGCCTACGAGCAGTACTTC.

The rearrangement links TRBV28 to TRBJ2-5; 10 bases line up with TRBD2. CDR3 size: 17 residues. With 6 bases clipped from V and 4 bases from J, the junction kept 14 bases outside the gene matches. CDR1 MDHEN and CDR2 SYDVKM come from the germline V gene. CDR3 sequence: CASRPGGLAGELETQYF. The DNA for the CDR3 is TGTGCCAGCAGACCCGGTGGGCTAGCGGGAGAATTAGAGACCCAGTACTTC.